The sample holds a few counts of the clone carrying this T cell receptor beta chain. This may stem from a read error, because a much larger clone lies one nucleotide away. CDR1 SGHTA and CDR2 FQGNSA come from the germline V gene. The CDR3 extends over 19 amino acids. Donors had localized lung adenocarcinoma, a non-small cell lung cancer. TCRdb independently ran MiXCR on the PCR reads; one entry per CDR3 protein. The sample yields around 15,000 distinct CDR3 sequences, roughly 50% seen once. The data originate from a study of CD4 and CD8 cells across lung adenocarcinoma regions. The chain carries TRBV7-2 and TRBJ2-3, with 10 nucleotides matching TRBD1. The better agreement between TRBJ2-7 and the DNA end casts doubt on the J call. Sequenced sample: CD8+ T cells from the center of a lung tumor. The receptor's source is a female donor with lung adenocarcinoma. The CD4 and CD8 labels of this study may be unreliable. The CDR3 sequence: CASSLAYTPGQGTYNEQYF. The CDR3 DNA follows: TGTGCCAGCAGCCTCGCGTATACCCCGGGACAGGGGACATACAATGAGCAGTACTTC.